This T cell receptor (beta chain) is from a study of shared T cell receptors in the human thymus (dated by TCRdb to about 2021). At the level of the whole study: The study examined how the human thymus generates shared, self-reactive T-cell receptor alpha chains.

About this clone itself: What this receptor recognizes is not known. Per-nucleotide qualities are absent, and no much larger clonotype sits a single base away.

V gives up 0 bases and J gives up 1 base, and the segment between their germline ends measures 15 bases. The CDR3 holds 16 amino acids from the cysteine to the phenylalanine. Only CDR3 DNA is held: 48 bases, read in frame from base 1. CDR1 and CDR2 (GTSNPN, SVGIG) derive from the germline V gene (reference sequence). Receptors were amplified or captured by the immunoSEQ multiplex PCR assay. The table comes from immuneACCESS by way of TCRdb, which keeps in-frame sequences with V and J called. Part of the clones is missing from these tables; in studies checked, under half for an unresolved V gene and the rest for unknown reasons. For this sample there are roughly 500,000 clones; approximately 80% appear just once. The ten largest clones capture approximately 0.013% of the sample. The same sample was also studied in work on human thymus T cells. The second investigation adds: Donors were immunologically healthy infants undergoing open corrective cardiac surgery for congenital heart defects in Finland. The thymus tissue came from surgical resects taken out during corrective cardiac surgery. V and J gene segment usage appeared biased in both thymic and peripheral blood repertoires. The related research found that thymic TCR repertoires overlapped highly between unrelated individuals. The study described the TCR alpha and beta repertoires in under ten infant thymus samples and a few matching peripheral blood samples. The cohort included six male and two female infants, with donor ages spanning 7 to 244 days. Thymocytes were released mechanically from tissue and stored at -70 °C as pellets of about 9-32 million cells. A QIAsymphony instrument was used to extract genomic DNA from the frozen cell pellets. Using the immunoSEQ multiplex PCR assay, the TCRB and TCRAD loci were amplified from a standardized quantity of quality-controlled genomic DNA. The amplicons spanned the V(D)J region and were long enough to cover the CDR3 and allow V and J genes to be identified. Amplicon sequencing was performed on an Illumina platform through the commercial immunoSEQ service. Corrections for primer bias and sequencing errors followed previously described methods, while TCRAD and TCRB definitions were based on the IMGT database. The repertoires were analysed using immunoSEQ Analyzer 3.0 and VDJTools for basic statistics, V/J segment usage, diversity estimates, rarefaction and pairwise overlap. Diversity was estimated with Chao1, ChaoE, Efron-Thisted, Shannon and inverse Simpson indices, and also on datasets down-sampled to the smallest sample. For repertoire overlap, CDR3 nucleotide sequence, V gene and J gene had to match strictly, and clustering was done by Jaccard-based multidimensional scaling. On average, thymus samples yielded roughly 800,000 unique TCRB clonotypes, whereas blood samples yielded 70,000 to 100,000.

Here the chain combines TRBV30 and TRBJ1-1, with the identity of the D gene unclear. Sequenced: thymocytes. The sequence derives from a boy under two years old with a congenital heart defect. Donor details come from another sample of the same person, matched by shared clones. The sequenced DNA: TGTGCCTGGAGTGTCGGCGGGGTCGCGAGGAACACTGAAGCTTTCTTT. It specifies CAWSVGGVARNTEAFF.